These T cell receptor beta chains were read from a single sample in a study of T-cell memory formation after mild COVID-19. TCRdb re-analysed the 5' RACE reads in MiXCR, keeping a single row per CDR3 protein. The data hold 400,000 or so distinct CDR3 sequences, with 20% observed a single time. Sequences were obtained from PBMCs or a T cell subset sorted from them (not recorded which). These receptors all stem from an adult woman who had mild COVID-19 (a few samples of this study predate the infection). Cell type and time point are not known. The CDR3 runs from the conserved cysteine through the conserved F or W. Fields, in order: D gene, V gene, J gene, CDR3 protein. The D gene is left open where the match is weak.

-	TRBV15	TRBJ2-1	CATSRVRGDYNEQFF
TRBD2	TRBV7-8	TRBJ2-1	CASSLPTSGINNEQFF
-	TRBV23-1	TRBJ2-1	CASSQSQGLSYNEQFF
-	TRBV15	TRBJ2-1	CATSRDGDNEQFF
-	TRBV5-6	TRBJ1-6	CASSLWRFYNSPLHF
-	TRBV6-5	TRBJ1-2	CASSTGRQSYTF
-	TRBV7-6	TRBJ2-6	CASSLNLGSGANVLTF
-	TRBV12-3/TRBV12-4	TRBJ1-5	CASTWANQPQHF
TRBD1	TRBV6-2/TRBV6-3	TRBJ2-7	CASSYRDRVDEQYF
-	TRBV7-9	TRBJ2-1	CASSPQGHNEQFF
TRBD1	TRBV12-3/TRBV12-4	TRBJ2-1	CATGTGNNEQFF
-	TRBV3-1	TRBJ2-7	CASSSSGRVGGNSYEQYF
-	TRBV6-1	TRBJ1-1	CATRRGHTEAFF
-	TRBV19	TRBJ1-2	CASTLAGSYGYTF
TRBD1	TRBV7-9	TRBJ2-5	CASSSRDRGEQETQYF
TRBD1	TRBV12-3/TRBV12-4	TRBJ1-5	CASSRSRTGPNQPQHF
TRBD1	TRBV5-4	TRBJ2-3	CASSYGTGPDTQYF
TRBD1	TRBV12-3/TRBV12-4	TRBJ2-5	CASSLARDRGKDETQYF
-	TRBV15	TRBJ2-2	CATSRDVAGTGELFF
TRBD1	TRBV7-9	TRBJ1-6	CASSRYGQAPNSPLHF
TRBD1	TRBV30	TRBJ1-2	CAAETGQIHVGYNYGYTF
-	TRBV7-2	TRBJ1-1	CASSLAQGYEAFF
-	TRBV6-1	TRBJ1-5	CASSEREAEPQHF
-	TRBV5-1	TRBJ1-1	CASSLLTDNTEAFF
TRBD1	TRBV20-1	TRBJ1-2	CSAGGGQGNYGYTF
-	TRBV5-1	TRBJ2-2	CASSAGSPGELFF
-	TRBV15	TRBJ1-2	CATSSGRGLKEGYGYTF
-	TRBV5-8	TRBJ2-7	CASCRTGHYEQYF
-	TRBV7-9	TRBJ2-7	CASSQPSGARYEQYF
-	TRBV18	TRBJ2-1	CASSPPSSNEQFF
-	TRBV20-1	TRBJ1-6	CSARSTDWYNSPLHF
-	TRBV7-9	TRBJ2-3	CASSGLLGTDTQYF
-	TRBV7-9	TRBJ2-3	CASSPLGGNMDTQYF
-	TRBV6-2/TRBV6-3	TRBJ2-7	CASSTYGEQYF
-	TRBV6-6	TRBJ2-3	CASSYDRTDTQYF
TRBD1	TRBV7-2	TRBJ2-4	CASSSPGQGYRIQYF
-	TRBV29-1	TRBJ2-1	CSVVRQGIYNEQFF
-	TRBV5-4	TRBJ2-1	CASGWRDEQFF
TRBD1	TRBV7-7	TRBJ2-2	CASSSGQYTGELFF
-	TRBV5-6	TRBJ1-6	CASSLLTLPSNSPLHF
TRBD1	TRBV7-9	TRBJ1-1	CASSYLGTGGTEAFF
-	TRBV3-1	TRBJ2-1	CASSRSQYNEQFF
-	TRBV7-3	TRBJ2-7	CASSPSGDYEQYF
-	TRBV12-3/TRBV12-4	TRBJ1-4	CASSLGKELFF
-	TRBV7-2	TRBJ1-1	CASKLVDWNTEAFF
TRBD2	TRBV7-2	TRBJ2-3	CASSEDTGTSGGAGDTQYF
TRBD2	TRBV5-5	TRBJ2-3	CASSLGPSGRAWRSTDTQYF
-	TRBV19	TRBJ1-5	CASSPSVGGEQPQHF
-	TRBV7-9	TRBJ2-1	CASSFQPGGNEQFF
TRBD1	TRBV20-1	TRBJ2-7	CSAGQGPYEQYF
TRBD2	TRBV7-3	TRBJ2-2	CASSVLAGSEHGGELFF
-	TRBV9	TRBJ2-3	CASSGTLPGDTQYF
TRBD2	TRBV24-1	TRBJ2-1	CATSDVTSGRNEQFF
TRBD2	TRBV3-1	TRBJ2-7	CASGTSGAREQYF
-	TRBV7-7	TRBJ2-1	CASSSDSYNEQFF